These T cell receptor beta chains were read from a single sample in a study of T cell changes during pregnancy in multiple sclerosis. TCRdb keeps only in-frame clones here, not all; method: immunoSEQ multiplex PCR. The sample contains tens of thousands of clones, 92% of which appear only once. The sample in question was peripheral blood, obtained before pregnancy. All receptors derive from a female donor with multiple sclerosis, enrolled in a pregnancy study. CDR3s include the opening cysteine and the closing phenylalanine or tryptophan. The D gene is left open where the match is weak. Clone size is given for some rows only: seen once, a few or many times, or a class if the clone is expanded.

.,TRBD1,TRBV13,TRBJ2-1,CASSAIRDSSYNEQFF,TGTGCCAGCAGCGCTATCCGGGACAGCTCCTACAATGAGCAGTTCTTC
.,.,TRBV7-2,TRBJ2-2,CASSSGGSGELFF,TGTGCCAGCAGCTCAGGGGGGTCCGGGGAGCTGTTTTTT
.,TRBD2,TRBV5-1,TRBJ2-3,CASSPGTSGGITDTQYF,TGCGCCAGCAGCCCAGGGACTAGCGGGGGGATCACAGATACGCAGTATTTT
.,TRBD1,TRBV6-6,TRBJ2-1,CASSLLGTGVYNEQFF,TGTGCCAGCAGTCTTCTCGGGACAGGAGTCTACAATGAGCAGTTCTTC
.,.,TRBV7-6,TRBJ1-4,CASSTWDTTNEKLFF,TGTGCCAGCAGCACCTGGGACACGACTAATGAAAAACTGTTTTTT
.,TRBD1,TRBV5-8,TRBJ2-5,CASTTGGAGETQYF,TGTGCCAGCACCACAGGGGGCGCGGGGGAGACCCAGTACTTC
.,TRBD1,TRBV27,TRBJ1-2,CASSLGTGGRYGYTF,TGTGCCAGCAGTCTAGGGACAGGGGGTCGGTATGGCTACACCTTC
.,.,TRBV19,TRBJ1-1,CASSLQRGGNTEAFF,TGTGCCAGTAGTCTACAACGGGGGGGGAACACTGAAGCTTTCTTT
once,TRBD1,TRBV2,TRBJ1-6,CASSVDRVGNSPLHF,TGTGCCAGCAGCGTTGACAGGGTTGGGAATTCACCCCTCCACTTT
.,TRBD2,TRBV9,TRBJ2-3,CASSGGGGVTDTQYF,TGTGCCAGCTCCGGGGGCGGGGGGGTAACAGATACGCAGTATTTT
once,.,TRBV30,TRBJ1-3,CAWRGGKGGYGNTIYF,TGTGCCTGGAGGGGAGGGAAGGGGGGGTATGGAAACACCATATATTTT
once,TRBD2,TRBV7-9,TRBJ2-3,CASSLPLTSGGTDTQYF,TGTGCCAGCAGCTTACCCCTGACTAGCGGGGGCACAGATACGCAGTATTTT
.,.,TRBV6-1,TRBJ1-5,CASRGGVPQHF,TGTGCCAGCAGGGGAGGGGTGCCCCAGCATTTT
.,.,TRBV7-6,TRBJ1-6,CASSLAGGGGTNSPLHF,TGTGCCAGCAGCTTAGCGGGGGGAGGAGGTACTAATTCACCCCTCCACTTT
.,.,TRBV29-1,TRBJ2-1,CSVLVTEQFF,TGCAGCGTACTAGTAACCGAGCAGTTCTTC
.,.,TRBV2,TRBJ2-5,CASRFQGGQETQYF,TGTGCCAGCAGGTTTCAGGGGGGACAAGAGACCCAGTACTTC
.,TRBD1,TRBV6-1,TRBJ1-5,CASSEGTGNGQPQHF,TGTGCCAGCAGTGAAGGGACAGGGAACGGTCAGCCCCAGCATTTT
.,TRBD1,TRBV7-8,TRBJ2-2,CASSSGTGVVTGELFF,TGTGCCAGCAGCTCCGGGACAGGGGTGGTCACCGGGGAGCTGTTTTTT
.,.,TRBV15,TRBJ1-3,CATSRRQEINTIYF,TGTGCCACCAGCAGACGACAGGAAATAAACACCATATATTTT
.,.,TRBV4-1,TRBJ2-7,CASSLAWGKDTYWAYEQYF,TGCGCCAGCAGCCTTGCATGGGGCAAAGACACATACTGGGCCTACGAGCAGTACTTC
.,TRBD1,TRBV5-1,TRBJ2-7,CASSLSQGATYEQYF,TGCGCCAGCAGCTTATCCCAGGGGGCGACCTACGAGCAGTACTTC
.,TRBD1,TRBV5-1,TRBJ1-2,CASSTTGAYGYTF,TGCGCCAGCAGCACAACAGGGGCCTATGGCTACACCTTC